These 4 T cell receptor beta chains were sequenced from one sample in a study of identifying expanded T cells in peripheral blood. The assay was immunoSEQ multiplex PCR, and TCRdb's table has in-frame clones only and misses some. The profile shows 100,000 or so clones, approximately 90% of them singletons. The sequenced material came from blood. The receptor source for this set is a person aged 18 to 75 in good health.

The chain is built from TRBV10-1 and TRBJ2-1, with 7 bases that match TRBD2. Losses at the gene ends were 9 bases for V and 3 bases for J; bases not matched to a gene: 14. The V gene's germline CDR1 is WNHNN and CDR2 SYGVQD (reference sequence). The CDR3 is 16 amino acids. The CDR3 DNA reads TGCGCCAGACCGATAATGAGGAGCGGGGTCTACAATGAGCAGTTCTTC. Its protein is CARPIMRSGVYNEQFF.

V gene TRBV6-5 combines with J gene TRBJ1-5; a weak D match, TRBD1 (6 bases). The length of the CDR3 is 16 residues. Germline CDR1 and CDR2: MNHEY and SVGAGI. Trimming cost V 4 bases and J 4 bases, with 17 bases left between them. CDR3 residues: CASSFRPLDRNQPQHF. CDR3 DNA sequence: TGTGCCAGCAGTTTCCGACCGTTAGACAGGAATCAGCCCCAGCATTTT.

The chain joins TRBV11-2 to TRBJ2-4, with a tentative D call TRBD2 (6 bases). Germline CDR1 SGHAT, CDR2 FQNNGV. V was pared by 4 bases and J by 0 bases, with 13 bases between. CDR3 length equals 16 residues. CDR3 nucleotides: TGTGCCAGCAGCTCGGGGGAGCCTCTAGCCAAAAACATTCAGTACTTC. Translation: CASSSGEPLAKNIQYF.

This sequence joins TRBV7-8 and TRBJ2-5; D unresolved. The V end was cut by 1 base, the J end by 5 bases, with 14 bases between. Germline CDR1 SGHVS, CDR2 FQNEAQ. The CDR3 loop spans 15 amino acids. DNA of the CDR3: TGTGCCAGCAGCTTAGATCGTCTTCCTCGGGAGACCCAGTACTTC. This gives the protein CASSLDRLPRETQYF.